This T cell receptor beta chain was recovered during a study of blood T cell repertoires in COVID-19 (dated by TCRdb to 2020 to 2021). A note on the overall study: Samples covering the acute and convalescent phases of COVID-19 were provided by collaborators in the United States, Italy and Spain. Where available, HLA class I and class II types were obtained from metadata supplied by the sample provider rather than from assay-based typing. The repertoires were released in a freely available public database intended as a resource for research on the immune response to SARS-CoV-2. A de-identified subject ID, COVID-19 status, age in years and sex were almost always included in the sample metadata. The samples were drawn from two sources: the first 160 participants of the ongoing ImmuneRACE study, and 1,254 subjects contributed by 6 global collaborators. The prospective study material was composed of cDNA or gDNA derived from T cells, B-cell-depleted T cells, or PBMCs. Deeply sampled blood TCRbeta repertoires from subjects exposed to, actively infected with, or recovered from COVID-19 were included in the dataset. What the work shows at the level of the full study, not this receptor alone: The quantity of clinical and demographic metadata differed by source and by participant and was supplied without curation.

CDR1 and CDR2 are drawn from the germline V gene (reference sequence): SGHKS, YYEKEE. The CDR3 runs 15 amino acids, cysteine and phenylalanine included. Only CDR3 DNA is held: 45 bases, read in frame from base 1. At the junction V is shortened by 3 bases and J by 0 bases, with 11 bases in between. This clone was recorded a few times. Which antigen it targets is not known. Within one base of it there is no much larger clone, and no base qualities were kept. The collaborating institutions used their own protocols to collect whole blood in K2EDTA tubes. For TCRbeta analysis, collaborators shipped samples as frozen whole blood, isolated PBMCs, or DNA extracted from either of those sample types. The immunoSEQ Assay, a bias-controlled multiplex PCR, was used to amplify TCRbeta CDR3 regions from genomic DNA. Under the source paper's analysis protocol: The number of nucleated cells in each sample was estimated from the amplification of reference gene primers within the assay. Sequence reads were collapsed and filtered to measure the absolute abundance of every unique TCRbeta CDR3 rearrangement. Productive Simpson clonality was computed per sample as the square root of Simpson's diversity index over productive rearrangements. This is the immuneACCESS table as TCRdb keeps it, with only in-frame sequences that have V and J called. A part of the clones is gone; compared with another copy, unresolved V genes explain less than half, and the rest is unexplained. D and trimming come from the DNA, and the V and J calls and clone size come from that table. Counted in this sample were around 230,000 clones; approximately 88% of them appeared once. The ten largest clones take up roughly 27% of the sample.

The sequencing sample was made of peripheral blood. The rearrangement joined TRBV5-5 to TRBJ2-3; a weak D assignment points to TRBD2 (5 bases agree). The sequence derives from a man aged 40-49 years with acute or convalescent COVID-19. The DNA reads as follows: TGTGCCAGCAGCTCGCGGGTCTCCAGCACAGATACGCAGTATTTT. Its protein reads: CASSSRVSSTDTQYF. Outside the CDR3, residues come from the reference TRBV5-5 and TRBJ2-3 proteins, so the full variable domain is: DAGVTQSPTHLIKTRGQQVTLRCSPISGHKSVSWYQQVLGQGPQFIFQYYEKEERGRGNFPDRFSARQFPNYSSELNVNALLLGDSALYLCASSSRVSSTDTQYFGPGTRLTVL.